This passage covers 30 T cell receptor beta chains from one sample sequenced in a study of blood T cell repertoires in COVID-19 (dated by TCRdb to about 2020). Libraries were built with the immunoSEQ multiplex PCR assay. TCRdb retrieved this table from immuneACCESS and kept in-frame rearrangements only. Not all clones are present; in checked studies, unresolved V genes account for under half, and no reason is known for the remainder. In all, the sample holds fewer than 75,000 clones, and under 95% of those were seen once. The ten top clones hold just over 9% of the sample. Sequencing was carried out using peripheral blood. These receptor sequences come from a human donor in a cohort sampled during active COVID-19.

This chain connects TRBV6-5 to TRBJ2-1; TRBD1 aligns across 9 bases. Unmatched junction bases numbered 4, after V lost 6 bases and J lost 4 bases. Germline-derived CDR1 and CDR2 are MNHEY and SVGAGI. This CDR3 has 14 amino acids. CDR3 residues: CASSPGQGYNEQFF. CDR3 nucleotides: TGTGCCAGCAGCCCGGGACAGGGTTACAATGAGCAGTTCTTC.

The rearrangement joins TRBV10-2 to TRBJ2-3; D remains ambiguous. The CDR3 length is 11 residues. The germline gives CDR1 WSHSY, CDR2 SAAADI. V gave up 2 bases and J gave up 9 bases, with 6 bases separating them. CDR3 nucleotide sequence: TGCGCCAGCAGTGAGGGCACAACGCAGTATTTT. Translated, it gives CASSEGTTQYF.

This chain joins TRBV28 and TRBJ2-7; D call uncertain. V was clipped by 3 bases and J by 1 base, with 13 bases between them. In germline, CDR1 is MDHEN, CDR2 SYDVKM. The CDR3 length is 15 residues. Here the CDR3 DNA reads TGTGCCAGCAGTTTCTCCCGACTGTTATCCTACGAGCAGTACTTC. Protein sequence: CASSFSRLLSYEQYF.

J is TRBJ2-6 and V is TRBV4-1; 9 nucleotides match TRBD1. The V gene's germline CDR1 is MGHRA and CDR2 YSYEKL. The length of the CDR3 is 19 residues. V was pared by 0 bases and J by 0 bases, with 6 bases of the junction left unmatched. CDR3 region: CASSQEGTGSSSGANVLTF. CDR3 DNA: TGCGCCAGCAGCCAAGAGGGGACAGGGTCGAGCTCTGGGGCCAACGTCCTGACTTTC.

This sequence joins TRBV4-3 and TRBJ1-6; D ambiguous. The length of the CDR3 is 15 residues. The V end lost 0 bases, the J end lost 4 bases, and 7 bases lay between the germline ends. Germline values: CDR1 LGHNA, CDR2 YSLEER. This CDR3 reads CASSQEGGYNSPLHF. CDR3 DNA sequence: TGCGCCAGCAGCCAAGAAGGCGGTTATAATTCACCCCTCCACTTT.

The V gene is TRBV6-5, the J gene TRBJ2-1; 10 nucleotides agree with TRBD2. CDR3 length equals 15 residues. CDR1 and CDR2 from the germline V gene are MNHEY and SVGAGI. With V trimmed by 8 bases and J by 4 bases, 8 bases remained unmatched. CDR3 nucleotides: TGTGCCAGCGGATCCGGGACTAGCGTTTACAATGAGCAGTTCTTC. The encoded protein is CASGSGTSVYNEQFF.

The CDR3 here is CASSEALYVGGNYGYTF. Written as DNA, the CDR3 is TGTGCCAGCAGTGAAGCGCTGTATGTTGGCGGAAACTATGGCTACACCTTC. The chain recombines TRBV2 with TRBJ1-2; no reliable D call. Germline-derived CDR1 and CDR2 are SNHLY and FYNNEI. Trimming left V 0 bases short and J 2 bases short, with 16 bases between. CDR3 size: 17 residues.

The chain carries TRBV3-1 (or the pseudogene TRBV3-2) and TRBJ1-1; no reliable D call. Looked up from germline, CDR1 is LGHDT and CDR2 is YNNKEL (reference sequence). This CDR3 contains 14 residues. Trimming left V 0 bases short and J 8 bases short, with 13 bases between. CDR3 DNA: TGTGCCAGCAGCCAAGATCTCGCCGGGAGGGAAGCTTTCTTT. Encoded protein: CASSQDLAGREAFF.

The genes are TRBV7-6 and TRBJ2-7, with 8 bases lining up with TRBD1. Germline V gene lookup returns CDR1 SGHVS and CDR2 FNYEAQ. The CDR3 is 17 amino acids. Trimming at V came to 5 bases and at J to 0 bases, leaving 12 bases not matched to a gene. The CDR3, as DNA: TGTGCCAGCAGCCCCGAAAAGGACAGGGCCACCTCCTACGAGCAGTACTTC. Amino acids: CASSPEKDRATSYEQYF.

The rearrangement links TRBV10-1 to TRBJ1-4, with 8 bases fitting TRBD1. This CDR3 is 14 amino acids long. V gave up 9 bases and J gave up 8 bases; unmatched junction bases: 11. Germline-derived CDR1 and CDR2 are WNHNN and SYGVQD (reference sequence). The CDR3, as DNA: TGCGCCAGAGATACCGGGACAGGACAGGAAAAACTGTTTTTT. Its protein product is CARDTGTGQEKLFF.

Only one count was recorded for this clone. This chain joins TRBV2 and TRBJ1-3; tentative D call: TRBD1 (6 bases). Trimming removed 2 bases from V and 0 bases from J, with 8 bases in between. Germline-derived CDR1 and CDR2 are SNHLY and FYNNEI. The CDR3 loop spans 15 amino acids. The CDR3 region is CASSEQGSSGNTIYF. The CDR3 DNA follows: TGTGCCAGCAGTGAACAGGGGTCCTCTGGAAACACCATATATTTT.

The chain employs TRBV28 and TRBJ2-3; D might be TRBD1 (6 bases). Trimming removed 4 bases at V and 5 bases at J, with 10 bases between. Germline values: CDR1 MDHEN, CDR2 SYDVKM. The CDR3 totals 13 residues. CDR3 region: CASSSQGLDTQYF. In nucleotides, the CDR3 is TGTGCCAGCAGTTCACAGGGATTAGATACGCAGTATTTT.

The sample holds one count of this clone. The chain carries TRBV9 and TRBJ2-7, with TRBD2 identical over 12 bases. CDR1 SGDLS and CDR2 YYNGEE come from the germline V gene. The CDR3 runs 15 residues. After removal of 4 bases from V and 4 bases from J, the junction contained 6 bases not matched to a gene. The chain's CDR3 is CASSPGLAGWYEQYF. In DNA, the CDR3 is TGTGCCAGCAGCCCCGGACTAGCGGGATGGTACGAGCAGTACTTC.

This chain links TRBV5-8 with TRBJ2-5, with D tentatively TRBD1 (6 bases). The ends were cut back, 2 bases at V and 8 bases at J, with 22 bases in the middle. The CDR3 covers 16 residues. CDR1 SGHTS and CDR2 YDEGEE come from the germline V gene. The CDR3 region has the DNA TGTGCCAGCAGCTTATGGAACAGGGACCATGGTAGAACCCAGTACTTC. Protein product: CASSLWNRDHGRTQYF.

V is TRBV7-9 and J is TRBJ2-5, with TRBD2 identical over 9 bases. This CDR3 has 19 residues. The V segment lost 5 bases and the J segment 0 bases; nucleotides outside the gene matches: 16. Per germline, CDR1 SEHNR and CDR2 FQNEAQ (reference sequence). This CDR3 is CASSRRLIGIAGDQETQYF. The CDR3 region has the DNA TGTGCCAGCAGCCGACGTCTAATTGGGATAGCGGGAGACCAAGAGACCCAGTACTTC.

DNA of the CDR3: TGTGCCAGCAGTGAAGACAGGGTAGCTGGAAACACCATATATTTT. It translates to CASSEDRVAGNTIYF. This sequence joins TRBV6-1 and TRBJ1-3; possibly TRBD1 for D (6 bases). V gave up 1 base and J gave up 2 bases, with 9 bases separating them. Germline lookup yields CDR1 MNHNS and CDR2 SASEGT. This CDR3 is 15 amino acids long.

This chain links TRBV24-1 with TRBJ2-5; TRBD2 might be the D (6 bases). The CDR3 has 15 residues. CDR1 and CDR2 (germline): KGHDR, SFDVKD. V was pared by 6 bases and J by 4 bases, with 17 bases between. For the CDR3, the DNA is TGTGCCACCAGTTCAAACCACCGGGGGTTAGAGACCCAGTACTTC. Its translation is CATSSNHRGLETQYF.

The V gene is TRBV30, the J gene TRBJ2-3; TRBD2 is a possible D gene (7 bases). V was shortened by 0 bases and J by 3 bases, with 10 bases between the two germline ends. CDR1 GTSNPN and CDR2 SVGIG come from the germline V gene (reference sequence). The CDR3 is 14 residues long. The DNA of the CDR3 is TGTGCCTGGAGTGTAAGGGGGGGGACAGATACGCAGTATTTT. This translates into CAWSVRGGTDTQYF. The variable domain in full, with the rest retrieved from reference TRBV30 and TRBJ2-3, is SQTIHQWPATLVQPVGSPLSLECTVEGTSNPNLYWYRQAAGRGLQLLFYSVGIGQISSEVPQNLSASRPQDRQFILSSKKLLLSDSGFYLCAWSVRGGTDTQYFGPGTRLTVL.

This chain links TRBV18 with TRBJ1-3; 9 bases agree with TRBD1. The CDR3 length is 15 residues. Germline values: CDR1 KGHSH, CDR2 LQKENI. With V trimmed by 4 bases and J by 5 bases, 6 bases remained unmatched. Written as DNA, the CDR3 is TGTGCCAGCTCACGCGGACAGGGGTCCCGAAACACCATATATTTT. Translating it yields CASSRGQGSRNTIYF.

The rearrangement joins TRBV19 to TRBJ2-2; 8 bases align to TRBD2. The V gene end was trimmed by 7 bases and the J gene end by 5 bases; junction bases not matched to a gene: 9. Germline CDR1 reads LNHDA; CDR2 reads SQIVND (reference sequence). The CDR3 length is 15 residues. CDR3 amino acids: CASNSPGLGTGELFF. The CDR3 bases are TGTGCCAGTAATTCCCCGGGACTAGGGACCGGGGAGCTGTTTTTT. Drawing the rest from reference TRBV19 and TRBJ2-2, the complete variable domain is DGGITQSPKYLFRKEGQNVTLSCEQNLNHDAMYWYRQDPGQGLRLIYYSQIVNDFQKGDIAEGYSVSREKKESFPLTVTSAQKNPTAFYLCASNSPGLGTGELFFGEGSRLTVL.

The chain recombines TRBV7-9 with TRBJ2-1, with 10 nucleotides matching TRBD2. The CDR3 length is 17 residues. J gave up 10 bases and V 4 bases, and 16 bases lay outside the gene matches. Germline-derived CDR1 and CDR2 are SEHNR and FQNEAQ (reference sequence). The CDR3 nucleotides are TGTGCCAGCAGCTCCTCAATCGGGCTAGCGGGGGCCAGGGAGCAGTTCTTC. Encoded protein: CASSSSIGLAGAREQFF.

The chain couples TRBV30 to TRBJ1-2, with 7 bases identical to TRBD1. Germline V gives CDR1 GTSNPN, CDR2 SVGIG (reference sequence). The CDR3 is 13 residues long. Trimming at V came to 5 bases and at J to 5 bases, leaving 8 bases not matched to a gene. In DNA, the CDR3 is TGTGCCTGGGCCTACAGGGGTCGTTATGGCTACACCTTC. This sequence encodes CAWAYRGRYGYTF.

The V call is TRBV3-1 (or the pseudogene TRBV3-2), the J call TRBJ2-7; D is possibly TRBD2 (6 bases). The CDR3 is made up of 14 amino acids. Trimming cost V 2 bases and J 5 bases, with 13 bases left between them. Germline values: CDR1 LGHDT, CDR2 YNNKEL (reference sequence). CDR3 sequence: CASSQPPAGHEQYF. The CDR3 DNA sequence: TGTGCCAGCAGCCAACCACCCGCGGGACACGAGCAGTACTTC.

The CDR3 coding sequence is TGTGCCAGCAGCAGAGACAGGTCTACCGGGGAGCTGTTTTTT. Protein product: CASSRDRSTGELFF. V usage is TRBV7-2 and J usage is TRBJ2-2; a possible D gene is TRBD1 (6 bases). Deletions cut 5 bases from V and 5 bases from J, with 12 bases between. Germline CDR1 reads SGHTA; CDR2 reads FQGNSA. The CDR3 loop spans 14 amino acids.

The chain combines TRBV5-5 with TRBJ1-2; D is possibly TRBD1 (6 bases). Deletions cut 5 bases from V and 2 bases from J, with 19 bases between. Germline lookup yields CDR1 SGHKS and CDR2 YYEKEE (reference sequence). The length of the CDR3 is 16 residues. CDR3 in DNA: TGTGCCAGCAGTATCAAGTCGGGGGGGCCGAACTATGGCTACACCTTC. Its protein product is CASSIKSGGPNYGYTF.

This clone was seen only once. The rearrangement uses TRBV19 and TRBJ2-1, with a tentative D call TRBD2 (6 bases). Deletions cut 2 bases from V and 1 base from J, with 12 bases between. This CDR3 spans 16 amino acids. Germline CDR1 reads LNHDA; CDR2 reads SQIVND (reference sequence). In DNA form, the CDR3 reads TGTGCCAGTAGTATAAATGGAGGGAATTCCTACAATGAGCAGTTCTTC. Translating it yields CASSINGGNSYNEQFF. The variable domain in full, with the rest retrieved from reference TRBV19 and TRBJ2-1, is DGGITQSPKYLFRKEGQNVTLSCEQNLNHDAMYWYRQDPGQGLRLIYYSQIVNDFQKGDIAEGYSVSREKKESFPLTVTSAQKNPTAFYLCASSINGGNSYNEQFFGPGTRLTVL.

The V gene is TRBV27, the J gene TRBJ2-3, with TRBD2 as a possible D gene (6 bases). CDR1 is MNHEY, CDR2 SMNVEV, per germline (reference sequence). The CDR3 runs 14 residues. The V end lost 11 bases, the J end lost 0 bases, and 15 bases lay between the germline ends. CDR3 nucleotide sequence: TGTGCCTCGCATAGCGGAACTAGCACAGATACGCAGTATTTT. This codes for CASHSGTSTDTQYF.

The CDR3 region is CASTQGLLGNTIYF. The CDR3 DNA sequence: TGTGCCAGCACCCAGGGGCTGCTTGGAAACACCATATATTTT. The chain carries TRBV28 and TRBJ1-3, with D possibly matching TRBD1 (6 bases). The V end was cut by 7 bases, the J end by 3 bases, with 13 bases between. Germline V gives CDR1 MDHEN, CDR2 SYDVKM. The CDR3 covers 14 residues.

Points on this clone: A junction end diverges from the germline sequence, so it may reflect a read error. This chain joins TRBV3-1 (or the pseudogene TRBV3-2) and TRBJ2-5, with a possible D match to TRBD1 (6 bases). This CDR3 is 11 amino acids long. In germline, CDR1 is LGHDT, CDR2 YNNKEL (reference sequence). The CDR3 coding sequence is TGTGCCAGCAGCCAAGATGGGACATGGAACTTC. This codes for CASSQDGTWNF.

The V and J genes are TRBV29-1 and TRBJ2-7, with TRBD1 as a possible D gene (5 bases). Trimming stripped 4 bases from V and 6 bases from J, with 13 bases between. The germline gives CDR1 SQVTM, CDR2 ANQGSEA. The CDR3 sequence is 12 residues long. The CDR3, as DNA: TGCAGCGTTGGGCAGGGTGAGGCCGAGCAGTACTTC. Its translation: CSVGQGEAEQYF.